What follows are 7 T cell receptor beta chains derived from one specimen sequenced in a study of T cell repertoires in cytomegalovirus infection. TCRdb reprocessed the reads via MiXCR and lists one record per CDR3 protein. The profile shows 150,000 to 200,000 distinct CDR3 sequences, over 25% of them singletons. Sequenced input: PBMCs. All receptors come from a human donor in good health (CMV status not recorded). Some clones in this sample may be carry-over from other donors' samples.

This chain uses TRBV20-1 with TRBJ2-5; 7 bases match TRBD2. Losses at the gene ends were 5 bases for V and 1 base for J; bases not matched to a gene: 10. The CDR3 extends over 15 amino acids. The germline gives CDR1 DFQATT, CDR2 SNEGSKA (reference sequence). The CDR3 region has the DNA TGCAGTGCTTCCCCCCTGAGCGGGGTCCAAGAGACCCAGTACTTC. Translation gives CSASPLSGVQETQYF.

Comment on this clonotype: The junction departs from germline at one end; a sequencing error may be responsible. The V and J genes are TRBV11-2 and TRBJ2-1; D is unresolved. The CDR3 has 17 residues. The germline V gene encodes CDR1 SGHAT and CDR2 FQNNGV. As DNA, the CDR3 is TGTACCAGCAGCTTATCGGTAGGCCCTCTTGGCTACAATGAGCAGTTCTTC. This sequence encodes CTSSLSVGPLGYNEQFF. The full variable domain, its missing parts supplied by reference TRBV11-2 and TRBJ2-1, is EAGVAQSPRYKIIEKRQSVAFWCNPISGHATLYWYQQILGQGPKLLIQFQNNGVVDDSQLPKDRFSAERLKGVDSTLKIQPAKLEDSAVYLCTSSLSVGPLGYNEQFFGPGTRLTVL.

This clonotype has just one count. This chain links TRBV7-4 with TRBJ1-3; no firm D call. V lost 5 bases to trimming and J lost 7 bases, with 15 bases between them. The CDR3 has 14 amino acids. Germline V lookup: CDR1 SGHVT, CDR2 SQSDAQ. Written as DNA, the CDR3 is TGTGCCAGCAGCCCCGTGGTTCTGGAGAACACCATATATTTT. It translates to CASSPVVLENTIYF.

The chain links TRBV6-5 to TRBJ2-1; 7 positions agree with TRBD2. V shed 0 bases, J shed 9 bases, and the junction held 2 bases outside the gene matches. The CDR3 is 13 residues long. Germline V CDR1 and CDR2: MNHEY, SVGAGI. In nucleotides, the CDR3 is TGTGCCAGCAGTTACTCGACTAGCCCTGAGCAGTTCTTC. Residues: CASSYSTSPEQFF.

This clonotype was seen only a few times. This chain's CDR3 is CASSSTGNTNTGELFF. In DNA form, the CDR3 reads TGTGCCAGCAGCTCAACAGGGAATACGAACACCGGGGAGCTGTTTTTT. The rearrangement links TRBV13 to TRBJ2-2, with TRBD1 as a possible D gene (6 bases). V was pared by 4 bases and J by 0 bases, with 12 bases between. Germline V gives CDR1 PRHDT, CDR2 FYEKMQ (reference sequence). CDR3 size: 16 residues.

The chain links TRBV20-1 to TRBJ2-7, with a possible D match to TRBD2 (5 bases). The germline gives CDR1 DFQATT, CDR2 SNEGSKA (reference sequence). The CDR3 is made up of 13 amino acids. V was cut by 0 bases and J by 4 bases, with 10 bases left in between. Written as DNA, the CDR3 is TGCAGTGCTAGAGATCTCTCGGGATACGAGCAGTACTTC. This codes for CSARDLSGYEQYF.

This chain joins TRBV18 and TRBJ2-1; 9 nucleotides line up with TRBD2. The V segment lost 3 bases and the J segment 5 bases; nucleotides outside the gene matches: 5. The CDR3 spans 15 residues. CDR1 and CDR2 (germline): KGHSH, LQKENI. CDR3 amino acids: CASSPQAGGNNEQFF. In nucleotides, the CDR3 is TGTGCCAGCTCACCCCAAGCGGGGGGTAACAATGAGCAGTTCTTC.